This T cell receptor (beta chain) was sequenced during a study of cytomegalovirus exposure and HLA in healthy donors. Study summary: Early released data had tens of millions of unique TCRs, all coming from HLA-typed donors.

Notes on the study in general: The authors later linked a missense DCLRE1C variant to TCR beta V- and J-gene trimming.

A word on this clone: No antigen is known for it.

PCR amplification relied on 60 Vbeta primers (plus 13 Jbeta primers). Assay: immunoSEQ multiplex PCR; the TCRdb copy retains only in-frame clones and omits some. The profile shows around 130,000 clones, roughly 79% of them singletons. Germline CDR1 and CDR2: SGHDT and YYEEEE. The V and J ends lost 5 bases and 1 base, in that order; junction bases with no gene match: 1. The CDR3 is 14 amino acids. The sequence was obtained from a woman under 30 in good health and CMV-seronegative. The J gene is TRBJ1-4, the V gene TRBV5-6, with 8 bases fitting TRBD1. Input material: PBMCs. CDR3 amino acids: CASSGQGTNEKLFF. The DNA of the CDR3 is TGTGCCAGCAGTGGACAGGGAACTAATGAAAAACTGTTTTTT.